This TCR beta chain was recovered during a study of T cell changes during pregnancy in multiple sclerosis. Clones were sequenced by immunoSEQ multiplex PCR, and TCRdb holds only the in-frame ones, with some missing. The sample lists around 49,000 clones, more than 85% seen once, with over 4.5% in the top ten. Unmatched junction bases numbered 8, after V lost 0 bases and J lost 5 bases. Germline CDR1 and CDR2: MNHEY and SMNVEV (reference sequence). The CDR3 extends over 17 amino acids. This clone showed up just once. The genes are TRBV27 and TRBJ1-2, with 11 bases that match TRBD1. The sequenced sample was CD8+ T cells from peripheral blood mononuclear cells, obtained in the first trimester of pregnancy. This sequence was found in a female donor with multiple sclerosis, enrolled in a pregnancy study. In DNA, the CDR3 is TGTGCCAGCAGTTTATCGATCGGACAGGGGGCTTGGTATGGCTACACCTTC. Residues: CASSLSIGQGAWYGYTF.